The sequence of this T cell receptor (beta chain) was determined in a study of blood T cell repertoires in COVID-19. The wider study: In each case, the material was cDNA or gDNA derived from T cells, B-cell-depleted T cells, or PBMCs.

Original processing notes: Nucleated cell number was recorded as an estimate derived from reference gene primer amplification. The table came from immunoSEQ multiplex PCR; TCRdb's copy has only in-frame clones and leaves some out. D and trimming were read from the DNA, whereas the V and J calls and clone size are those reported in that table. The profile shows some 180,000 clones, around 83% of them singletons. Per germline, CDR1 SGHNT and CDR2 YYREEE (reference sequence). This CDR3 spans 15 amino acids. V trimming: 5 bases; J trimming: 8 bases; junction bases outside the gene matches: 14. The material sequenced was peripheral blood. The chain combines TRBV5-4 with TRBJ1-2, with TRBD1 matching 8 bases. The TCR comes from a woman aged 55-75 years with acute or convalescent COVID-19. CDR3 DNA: TGTGCCAGCAGTTCAGTTCCGACAGGGGTGGACGGCTACACCTTC. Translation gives CASSSVPTGVDGYTF.